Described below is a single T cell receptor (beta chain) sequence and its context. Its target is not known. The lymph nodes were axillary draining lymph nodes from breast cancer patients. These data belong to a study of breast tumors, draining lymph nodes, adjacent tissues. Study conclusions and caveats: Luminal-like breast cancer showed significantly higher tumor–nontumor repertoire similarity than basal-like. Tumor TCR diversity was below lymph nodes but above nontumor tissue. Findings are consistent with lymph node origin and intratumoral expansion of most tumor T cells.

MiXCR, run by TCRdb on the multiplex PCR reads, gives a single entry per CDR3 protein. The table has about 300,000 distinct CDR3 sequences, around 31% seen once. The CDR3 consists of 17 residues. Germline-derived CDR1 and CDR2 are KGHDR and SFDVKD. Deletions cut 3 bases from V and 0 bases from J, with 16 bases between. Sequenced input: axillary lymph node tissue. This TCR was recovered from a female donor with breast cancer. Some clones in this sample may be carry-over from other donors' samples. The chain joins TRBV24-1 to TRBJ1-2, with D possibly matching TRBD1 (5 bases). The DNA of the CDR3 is TGTGCCACCAGTGATAATACGAGGGACGGAGCTAACTATGGCTACACCTTC. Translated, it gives CATSDNTRDGANYGYTF.